Each of the 26 T cell receptor beta chains below was sequenced from the same sample in a study of a mutant IDH1 vaccine in newly diagnosed glioma. Time point: baseline, week 1 (first vaccination visit). Noted treatment: pre-vaccination baseline after standard-of-care therapy. Libraries were prepared by immunoSEQ multiplex PCR; TCRdb keeps only in-frame clonotypes and omits some of them. This table holds some 21,000 clones, approximately 85% found once. Sequences were derived from PBMCs, sampled from a glioma patient treated with radiotherapy, temozolomide or both. The receptors shown here come from a man aged 35 to 55 with glioma.

J is TRBJ1-2 and V is TRBV19; no clear D gene. V gave up 5 bases and J gave up 2 bases, with 9 bases separating them. This CDR3 has 13 amino acids. Germline V lookup: CDR1 LNHDA, CDR2 SQIVND (reference sequence). The CDR3 loop reads CASSLQENYGYTF. CDR3 sequence (DNA): TGTGCCAGTAGTCTTCAGGAAAACTATGGCTACACCTTC.

V and J are TRBV7-8 and TRBJ2-2; the match to TRBD1 covers 7 bases. Germline CDR1 is SGHVS and CDR2 is FQNEAQ. This CDR3 is 16 amino acids long. Losses at the gene ends were 2 bases for V and 1 base for J; bases not matched to a gene: 4. The CDR3 loop reads CASSLFRDRNTGELFF. The CDR3 nucleotides are TGTGCCAGCAGCTTATTCCGGGACAGGAACACCGGGGAGCTGTTTTTT. Full variable domain (remainder filled in from reference TRBV7-8 and TRBJ2-2): GAGVSQSPRYKVAKRGQDVALRCDPISGHVSLFWYQQALGQGPEFLTYFQNEAQLDKSGLPSDRFFAERPEGSVSTLKIQRTQQEDSAVYLCASSLFRDRNTGELFFGEGSRLTVL.

The chain is built from TRBV7-5 and TRBJ2-3; the table's D call TRBD2 went unverified against the DNA. TRBV7-5 is assigned pseudogene status. The CDR3 covers 14 residues. The CDR3 spells CARSLSSGKDTQYF. Written as DNA, the CDR3 is TGTGCCAGAAGCTTAAGCAGCGGGAAAGATACGCAGTATTTT.

The V gene is TRBV27, the J gene TRBJ1-6; 7 bases line up with TRBD1. The V gene end was trimmed by 5 bases and the J gene end by 7 bases; junction bases not matched to a gene: 2. Looked up from germline, CDR1 is MNHEY and CDR2 is SMNVEV (reference sequence). CDR3 size: 13 residues. CDR3 amino acids: CASSLRGNSPLHF. CDR3 bases: TGTGCCAGCAGTCTCAGGGGGAATTCACCCCTCCACTTT.

V and J are TRBV30 and TRBJ1-3; no clear D gene. The CDR3 totals 12 residues. V was cut by 2 bases and J by 3 bases, with 5 bases left in between. In germline, CDR1 is GTSNPN, CDR2 SVGIG (reference sequence). Here the CDR3 reads CAWSNDGNTIYF. As DNA, the CDR3 is TGTGCCTGGAGTAACGATGGAAACACCATATATTTT.

This clone was detected a few times. The gene calls are TRBV2 and TRBJ1-2, with 7 bases matching TRBD1. The CDR3 is 15 amino acids. Germline CDR1 reads SNHLY; CDR2 reads FYNNEI. Trimming at V came to 1 base and at J to 2 bases, leaving 4 bases not matched to a gene. In DNA form, the CDR3 reads TGTGCCAGCAGTGAAGTAGAGGGGGCCAACTATGGCTACACCTTC. It encodes CASSEVEGANYGYTF. Complete variable domain (other parts from reference TRBV2 and TRBJ1-2): EPEVTQTPSHQVTQMGQEVILRCVPISNHLYFYWYRQILGQKVEFLVSFYNNEISEKSEIFDDQFSVERPDGSNFTLKIRSTKLEDSAMYFCASSEVEGANYGYTFGSGTRLTVV.

The rearrangement uses TRBV4-1 and TRBJ2-1; perhaps TRBD2 as D (5 bases). This CDR3 contains 17 residues. Germline loops: CDR1 MGHRA, CDR2 YSYEKL. Trimming removed 0 bases at V and 5 bases at J, with 17 bases between. CDR3 nucleotide sequence: TGCGCCAGCAGCCAAGAAAGGCGCGGGTATCGCCACAATGAGCAGTTCTTC. Residues: CASSQERRGYRHNEQFF.

The rearrangement links TRBV7-2 to TRBJ1-5; D not resolved. Germline V gives CDR1 SGHTA, CDR2 FQGNSA. This CDR3 has 13 amino acids. V was pared by 8 bases and J by 10 bases, with 18 bases between. CDR3 in DNA: TGTGCCAGCGGTTCCGGGCCTTCGACACCCCAGCATTTT. This codes for CASGSGPSTPQHF.

The CDR3 DNA follows: TGTGCCAGCAGTCCACAGGGGACAGGCACAGATACGCAGTATTTT. Protein sequence: CASSPQGTGTDTQYF. The chain combines TRBV27 with TRBJ2-3; 7 bases fit TRBD1. The V gene end was trimmed by 5 bases and the J gene end by 1 base; junction bases not matched to a gene: 6. Germline CDR1 reads MNHEY; CDR2 reads SMNVEV (reference sequence). This CDR3 region has 15 residues.

This rearrangement joins TRBV7-2 to TRBJ2-7; 7 bases line up with TRBD1. The trim removed 5 bases at V and 4 bases at J, leaving 14 bases unmatched. The CDR3 contains 16 residues. Germline-derived CDR1 and CDR2 are SGHTA and FQGNSA. This CDR3 is CASSQGPTGQGYEQYV. CDR3 sequence (DNA): TGTGCCAGCAGCCAAGGACCGACAGGGCAAGGGTACGAGCAGTACGTC.

As DNA, the CDR3 is TGTGCCAGCAGTTCGGGCTGGGGCTACGAGCAGTACGTC. This translates into CASSSGWGYEQYV. The chain recombines TRBV6-5 with TRBJ2-7; no firm D call. From germline, CDR1 is MNHEY and CDR2 SVGAGI. The CDR3 is made up of 13 amino acids. Trimming took 4 bases from V and 3 from J, leaving 10 bases between them.

The chain has TRBV28 and TRBJ2-3, with 9 bases that match TRBD2. Germline CDR1 MDHEN, CDR2 SYDVKM. There are 14 residues in the CDR3. V dropped 7 bases and J dropped 6; count of bases not matched to a gene: 8. The CDR3, as DNA: TGTGCCAGCATCCTTAGCGGGGGAGGTGATACGCAGTATTTT. Its translation: CASILSGGGDTQYF.

The CDR3 nucleotides are TGCGCCAGCAGCTTGAGGGGTCCTCCCACTGAAGCTTTCTTT. Its protein product is CASSLRGPPTEAFF. The J gene is TRBJ1-1, the V gene TRBV5-1; D perhaps matches TRBD1 (5 bases). The CDR3 has 14 residues. In germline, CDR1 is SGHRS, CDR2 YFSETQ. V was clipped by 1 base and J by 4 bases, with 11 bases between them. The full variable domain, with the rest looked up from reference TRBV5-1 and TRBJ1-1, is KAGVTQTPRYLIKTRGQQVTLSCSPISGHRSVSWYQQTPGQGLQFLFEYFSETQRNKGNFPGRFSGRQFSNSRSEMNVSTLELGDSALYLCASSLRGPPTEAFFGQGTRLTVV.

The rearrangement links TRBV7-8 to TRBJ1-2; unclear D gene. Trimming removed 5 bases from V and 5 bases from J, with 9 bases in between. From germline, CDR1 is SGHVS and CDR2 FQNEAQ. This CDR3 contains 12 residues. For the CDR3, the DNA is TGTGCCAGCAGCCGAAGTGCGTATGGCTACACCTTC. Translating gives CASSRSAYGYTF.

The chain joins TRBV7-2 to TRBJ1-2; tentative D call: TRBD1 (5 bases). The germline CDR1 and CDR2 sequences are SGHTA and FQGNSA. CDR3 size: 15 residues. V lost 6 bases, J lost 0 bases, and 14 bases lay in between. The CDR3, as DNA: TGTGCCAGCAGTTTGGGGGGGGGAACTAACTATGGCTACACCTTC. This gives the protein CASSLGGGTNYGYTF.

The V call is TRBV18, the J call TRBJ1-2; D gene uncertain. Germline loops: CDR1 KGHSH, CDR2 LQKENI. The length of the CDR3 is 11 residues. With 5 bases removed from V and 8 bases from J, the gap between germline ends came to 9 bases. CDR3 amino acids: CASSSTRGYTF. Here the CDR3 DNA reads TGTGCCAGCTCATCTACCCGGGGCTACACCTTC.

The rearrangement uses TRBV6-5 and TRBJ1-3; D ambiguous. Between the trimmed V and J ends, which lost 4 bases and 0 bases, there was a span of 10 bases. Germline CDR1 is MNHEY and CDR2 is SVGAGI. The length of the CDR3 is 15 residues. The CDR3 loop reads CASSSTSISGNTIYF. CDR3 nucleotide sequence: TGTGCCAGCAGTTCGACATCAATCTCTGGAAACACCATATATTTT.

CDR3 in amino acids: CASSGRLNTEAFF. For the CDR3, the DNA is TGTGCCAGCAGCGGACGGTTGAACACTGAAGCTTTCTTT. This sequence joins TRBV7-9 and TRBJ1-1; D gene ambiguous. Germline CDR1 and CDR2: SEHNR and FQNEAQ (reference sequence). The V and J ends lost 5 bases and 0 bases respectively, with 7 bases between them. The CDR3 covers 13 residues.

This rearrangement joins TRBV14 to TRBJ2-2; TRBD2 aligns across 11 bases. Germline assignment: CDR1 SGHDN and CDR2 FVKESK. The CDR3 is made up of 15 amino acids. With 3 bases clipped from V and 6 bases from J, the junction kept 3 bases outside the gene matches. As DNA, the CDR3 is TGTGCCAGCAGCCATAGCGGGAGGGCTCCCGGGGAGCTGTTTTTT. Encoded protein: CASSHSGRAPGELFF. The complete variable domain, with remaining parts taken from reference TRBV14 and TRBJ2-2, reads EAGVTQFPSHSVIEKGQTVTLRCDPISGHDNLYWYRRVMGKEIKFLLHFVKESKQDESGMPNNRFLAERTGGTYSTLKVQPAELEDSGVYFCASSHSGRAPGELFFGEGSRLTVL.

V gene TRBV5-1 combines with J gene TRBJ1-2, with a tentative D call TRBD1 (5 bases). Per germline, CDR1 SGHRS and CDR2 YFSETQ. CDR3 length equals 14 residues. V gave up 4 bases and J gave up 2 bases, with 12 bases separating them. CDR3 sequence (DNA): TGCGCCAGCAGCAGGGACGGGAAGAACTATGGCTACACCTTC. Its translation: CASSRDGKNYGYTF.

The chain carries TRBV10-3 and TRBJ1-1; D is unresolved. Germline V lookup: CDR1 ENHRY, CDR2 SYGVKD. V was cut by 2 bases and J by 6 bases, with 7 bases left in between. There are 12 residues in the CDR3. This CDR3 is CAISERTAEAFF. The CDR3 region has the DNA TGTGCCATCAGTGAGAGAACAGCTGAAGCTTTCTTT.

The table lists this clone with a count of one. The chain has TRBV19 and TRBJ1-2, with TRBD1 matching 8 bases. J lost 6 bases, V lost 8 bases, and 20 bases had no gene match. The V gene's germline CDR1 is LNHDA and CDR2 SQIVND (reference sequence). This CDR3 is built from 17 residues. The CDR3 reads CASRLFPGQGPADGYTF. CDR3 in DNA: TGTGCCAGTCGGCTGTTTCCAGGACAGGGCCCGGCGGATGGCTACACCTTC. Looking up the rest from reference TRBV19 and TRBJ1-2 gives the full variable domain: DGGITQSPKYLFRKEGQNVTLSCEQNLNHDAMYWYRQDPGQGLRLIYYSQIVNDFQKGDIAEGYSVSREKKESFPLTVTSAQKNPTAFYLCASRLFPGQGPADGYTFGSGTRLTVV.

The rearrangement links TRBV7-2 to TRBJ1-3; 8 nucleotides agree with TRBD1. The CDR3 is made up of 17 amino acids. With V trimmed by 1 base and J by 4 bases, 9 bases remained unmatched. The germline CDR1 and CDR2 sequences are SGHTA and FQGNSA. The chain's CDR3 is CASSLGSTGGSGNTIYF. CDR3 DNA sequence: TGTGCCAGCAGCTTAGGGTCTACAGGGGGATCCGGAAACACCATATATTTT.

The chain joins TRBV7-9 to TRBJ2-7, with 7 bases aligning to TRBD2. Germline trimming cut 4 bases from V and 3 bases from J; bases unmatched to any gene: 15. This CDR3 is 17 amino acids long. The germline V gene encodes CDR1 SEHNR and CDR2 FQNEAQ (reference sequence). CDR3 sequence reads: CASSSLRPLGGYYEQYF. The CDR3 DNA sequence: TGTGCCAGCAGCTCATTAAGACCCTTGGGAGGGTACTACGAGCAGTACTTC.

The chain carries TRBV7-2 and TRBJ1-1, with no clear D. This CDR3 has 13 amino acids. V lost 3 bases to trimming and J lost 1 base, with 6 bases between them. Germline values: CDR1 SGHTA, CDR2 FQGNSA. The CDR3 bases are TGTGCCAGCAGCTTGCGAGGGAACACTGAAGCTTTCTTT. Translated: CASSLRGNTEAFF.

The DNA for the CDR3 is TGTGCCAGCAGTTACCGGAGACGTGGTGAGACCCAGTACTTC. It encodes CASSYRRRGETQYF. The rearrangement joins TRBV6-5 to TRBJ2-5; D is uncertain. Deletions cut 2 bases from V and 5 bases from J, with 12 bases between. The CDR3 runs to 14 residues. The germline gives CDR1 MNHEY, CDR2 SVGAGI.